This entry features one TCR beta chain sequence. TCRdb reprocessed the 5' RACE reads, keeping one entry per CDR3 protein, no DNA. The table lists 500,000 to 700,000 distinct CDR3 sequences. The V gene's germline CDR1 is DFQATT and CDR2 SNEGSKA (reference sequence). The CDR3 runs to 14 residues. This sample was included in a study of T cells expressing NK-cell markers. Study in general: Just one sequenced donor of eight was HCMV-seronegative, while seven were seropositive.

Material for sequencing was blood T cells: a sorted CD56 or NKG2C T cell subset, CD4+ or CD8+ T cells, or bulk PBMC T cells (not recorded which). This chain uses TRBV20-1 with TRBJ2-3; with no DNA, the TCRdb D assignment of TRBD1 cannot be verified. This receptor was identified in a man between 18 and 29 years old in good health. This CDR3 reads CSAGLGAAADTQYF.